This TCR beta chain is drawn from a study of T cells in localized non-small cell lung cancer. Data came from immunoSEQ multiplex PCR; TCRdb stores just in-frame clones and leaves some out. The sample has about 33,000 clones, 75% to 90% seen once; the top ten hold around 4.1%. Points from the study as a whole: Uninvolved adjacent lung showed peak T cell clonality, exceeding tumor. Turning up in adjacent lung were a median approximately 58 of the top 100 tumor clones. Heterogeneity remains possible, as sequencing covered one tumor region only. There was an association of higher blood T cell density with longer overall survival.

As for this clone: The antigen is not known.

Sequencing used peripheral blood, obtained before any cancer treatment. The clonotype originates from a man aged 40 to 70 with stage I lung adenocarcinoma.

CDR3 bases: TGTGCCAGCAGAACAGGGAGGGAGACCCAGTACTTC. Translating gives CASRTGRETQYF. V is TRBV6-1 and J is TRBJ2-5; D may correspond to TRBD1 or TRBD2 (6 bases each). CDR3 length equals 12 residues. Trimming took 6 bases from V and 5 from J, leaving 10 bases between them. The germline gives CDR1 MNHNS, CDR2 SASEGT.